Shown below are 30 T cell receptor beta chains from a single sample sequenced in a study of blood T cell repertoires in COVID-19. Only in-frame clones appear in the TCRdb table, and some are missing; sequencing was by immunoSEQ multiplex PCR. Here the sample spans 270,000 or so clones, 89% being singletons. Sequencing was performed on peripheral blood. Receptor source: a woman in her thirties or forties who had recovered from COVID-19.

The chain joins TRBV28 to TRBJ1-2; 12 bases align to TRBD1. The CDR3 spans 15 residues. J gave up 7 bases and V 2 bases, and 5 bases lay outside the gene matches. Germline CDR1 MDHEN, CDR2 SYDVKM. The CDR3 sequence: CASSLAGQGAGGYTF. DNA for the CDR3: TGTGCCAGCAGTTTAGCGGGACAGGGGGCGGGTGGCTACACCTTC.

This chain connects TRBV7-9 to TRBJ2-1, with D possibly TRBD2 on 5 matching bases. Germline loops: CDR1 SEHNR, CDR2 FQNEAQ (reference sequence). The germline V and J ends were trimmed by 5 bases and 5 bases, with 16 bases remaining between them. The CDR3 runs to 15 residues. In nucleotides, the CDR3 is TGTGCCAGCAGCCCCGTCGGAGGTTTGAACAATGAGCAGTTCTTC. Encoded protein: CASSPVGGLNNEQFF.

V is TRBV27 and J is TRBJ2-5; 11 nucleotides line up with TRBD2. Trimming took 5 bases from V and 5 from J; bases not matched to a gene: 10. Germline CDR1 and CDR2: MNHEY and SMNVEV (reference sequence). The CDR3 covers 16 residues. This CDR3 reads CASSTGTSGLGETQYF. CDR3 nucleotides: TGTGCCAGCAGTACCGGGACTAGCGGCCTGGGGGAGACCCAGTACTTC.

The chain employs TRBV28 and TRBJ2-7; 12 positions agree with TRBD1. The CDR3 covers 14 residues. The ends lost 4 bases at V and 6 bases at J; junction bases unmatched: 4. Germline V gives CDR1 MDHEN, CDR2 SYDVKM. The CDR3 spells CASSWGTGGSEQYF. The CDR3 nucleotides read TGTGCCAGCAGTTGGGGGACAGGGGGCTCCGAGCAGTACTTC.

CDR3 nucleotides: TGTGCCAGCAGCTTGGTAGCGGGAGATAGTGAGCAGTTCTTC. It yields the protein CASSLVAGDSEQFF. The chain has TRBV7-2 and TRBJ2-1; 9 positions agree with TRBD2. The germline V gene encodes CDR1 SGHTA and CDR2 FQGNSA. J gave up 9 bases and V 3 bases, and 6 bases lay outside the gene matches. The CDR3 has 14 residues. The variable domain in full, with the rest retrieved from reference TRBV7-2 and TRBJ2-1, is GAGVSQSPSNKVTEKGKDVELRCDPISGHTALYWYRQSLGQGLEFLIYFQGNSAPDKSGLPSDRFSAERTGGSVSTLTIQRTQQEDSAVYLCASSLVAGDSEQFFGPGTRLTVL.

The chain is built from TRBV10-3 and TRBJ1-2; TRBD1 matches at 9 bases. Per germline, CDR1 ENHRY and CDR2 SYGVKD. The V gene end was trimmed by 5 bases and the J gene end by 0 bases; junction bases not matched to a gene: 7. CDR3 size: 16 residues. The CDR3 loop is CAISPPDRGTNYGYTF. CDR3 coding DNA: TGTGCCATCAGTCCCCCGGACAGGGGTACTAACTATGGCTACACCTTC.

The chain joins TRBV5-1 to TRBJ1-1; TRBD1 agrees at 7 bases. Trimming took 7 bases from V and 4 from J; bases not matched to a gene: 13. The CDR3 covers 15 residues. Germline V gene data show CDR1 as SGHRS and CDR2 as YFSETQ. The CDR3 bases are TGCGCCAGCCAACCCGATGACAGGGTGGGCACTGAAGCTTTCTTT. Residues: CASQPDDRVGTEAFF.

The chain carries TRBV9 and TRBJ1-1; maybe TRBD1 (6 bases). Germline CDR1 SGDLS, CDR2 YYNGEE. V gave up 0 bases and J gave up 8 bases, with 11 bases separating them. The CDR3 covers 13 residues. In DNA, the CDR3 is TGTGCCAGCAGCGTAGAGGGGGGGCGCGAAGCTTTCTTT. It encodes CASSVEGGREAFF.

The gene calls are TRBV30 and TRBJ2-2; 10 bases map to TRBD2. Germline CDR1 reads GTSNPN; CDR2 reads SVGIG (reference sequence). Trimming removed 2 bases from V and 5 bases from J; junction bases left unmatched: 5. The CDR3 runs to 15 residues. CDR3 DNA sequence: TGTGCCTGGAGTAGCGGGAGGGCCAGAACCGGGGAGCTGTTTTTT. Encoded protein: CAWSSGRARTGELFF.

The sample holds one count of this clone. This chain uses TRBV2 with TRBJ2-7; D gene unclear. V gave up 6 bases and J gave up 4 bases, with 16 bases separating them. Germline V CDR1 and CDR2: SNHLY, FYNNEI. The CDR3 covers 14 residues. CDR3 region: CASRVTSVTYEQYF. DNA for the CDR3: TGTGCCAGCAGGGTAACGAGCGTAACTTACGAGCAGTACTTC.

The rearrangement joins TRBV7-3 to TRBJ2-3; D is ambiguous. This CDR3 region has 12 residues. Germline values: CDR1 SGHTA, CDR2 FQGTGA. The V end lost 4 bases, the J end lost 2 bases, and 4 bases lay between the germline ends. The CDR3 loop is CASSSNTDTQYF. The CDR3 nucleotides read TGTGCCAGCAGCTCTAACACAGATACGCAGTATTTT. Looking up the rest from reference TRBV7-3 and TRBJ2-3 gives the full variable domain: GAGVSQTPSNKVTEKGKYVELRCDPISGHTALYWYRQSLGQGPEFLIYFQGTGAADDSGLPNDRFFAVRPEGSVSTLKIQRTERGDSAVYLCASSSNTDTQYFGPGTRLTVL.

This chain joins TRBV30 and TRBJ2-1; TRBD2 agrees at 9 bases. The length of the CDR3 is 14 residues. V lost 5 bases, J lost 8 bases, and 10 bases stayed unmatched. Germline CDR1 GTSNPN, CDR2 SVGIG (reference sequence). In nucleotides, the CDR3 is TGTGCCTGGGGGACCGGGACTAGCACCGATGAGCAGTTCTTC. Its protein product is CAWGTGTSTDEQFF.

The CDR3 spells CASSLKEGVTDTQYF. DNA for the CDR3: TGTGCCAGCAGCTTAAAGGAGGGAGTCACAGATACGCAGTATTTT. This rearrangement joins TRBV7-9 to TRBJ2-3; the D gene is possibly TRBD2 (6 bases). V was cut by 2 bases and J by 2 bases, with 11 bases left in between. Germline values: CDR1 SEHNR, CDR2 FQNEAQ (reference sequence). The length of the CDR3 is 15 residues.

CDR3 nucleotide sequence: TGTGCCAGCAGTTCGTATTCAGGGTTTTTTAGCTACACCTTC. This translates into CASSSYSGFFSYTF. J is TRBJ1-2 and V is TRBV6-1, with D possibly matching TRBD1 (5 bases). Looked up from germline, CDR1 is MNHNS and CDR2 is SASEGT. V dropped 5 bases and J dropped 9 bases, with 19 bases sitting between them. There are 14 residues in the CDR3.

The chain uses TRBV2 and TRBJ1-6; D ambiguous. In germline, CDR1 is SNHLY, CDR2 FYNNEI. Trimming took 7 bases from V and 7 from J, leaving 17 bases between them. The CDR3 length is 15 residues. The CDR3 bases are TGTGCCAGCACCCAGATACGGGAGGAGAATTCACCCCTCCACTTT. Protein product: CASTQIREENSPLHF.

The V gene is TRBV15, the J gene TRBJ2-7; TRBD2 aligns across 9 bases. The CDR3 contains 14 residues. V was clipped by 3 bases and J by 9 bases; unmatched bases: 9. CDR1 is LNHNV and CDR2 is YYDKDF in the germline V gene (reference sequence). Here the CDR3 reads CATSSSGRRGRQYF. DNA of the CDR3: TGTGCCACCAGCAGTAGCGGGAGACGGGGACGGCAGTACTTC.

V usage is TRBV5-1 and J usage is TRBJ2-2; possibly TRBD1 for D (5 bases). The V gene's germline CDR1 is SGHRS and CDR2 YFSETQ. V lost 1 base to trimming and J lost 0 bases, with 10 bases between them. The CDR3 is made up of 16 amino acids. DNA of the CDR3: TGCGCCAGCAGCTTGATCGTAGGGGCGAACACCGGGGAGCTGTTTTTT. Protein: CASSLIVGANTGELFF.

The gene calls are TRBV7-2 and TRBJ2-3, with TRBD2 matching 13 bases. From germline, CDR1 is SGHTA and CDR2 FQGNSA. The CDR3 consists of 17 residues. V dropped 1 base and J dropped 9; count of bases not matched to a gene: 10. The CDR3 is CASSLGKGTSGTRTQYF. As DNA, the CDR3 is TGTGCCAGCAGCTTAGGAAAAGGGACTAGCGGGACTAGGACGCAGTATTTT. The full variable domain, rest sourced from reference TRBV7-2 and TRBJ2-3, is GAGVSQSPSNKVTEKGKDVELRCDPISGHTALYWYRQSLGQGLEFLIYFQGNSAPDKSGLPSDRFSAERTGGSVSTLTIQRTQQEDSAVYLCASSLGKGTSGTRTQYFGPGTRLTVL.

This chain links TRBV6-5 with TRBJ2-7; weak D call: TRBD2 (6 bases). The CDR3 runs 16 residues. V shed 0 bases and J shed 7 bases, with 19 bases lying between them. CDR1 and CDR2 from the germline V gene are MNHEY and SVGAGI. DNA of the CDR3: TGTGCCAGCAGTTACTCCCCGGGAGATTTAGGGACGGAGCAGTACTTC. It translates to CASSYSPGDLGTEQYF.

The V and J genes are TRBV7-6 and TRBJ2-5, with 7 bases aligning to TRBD2. This CDR3 has 15 amino acids. Germline CDR1 and CDR2: SGHVS and FNYEAQ. J gave up 0 bases and V 4 bases, and 5 bases lay outside the gene matches. CDR3 sequence: CASSYTAGDQETQYF. In nucleotides, the CDR3 is TGTGCCAGCAGCTACACGGCGGGAGACCAAGAGACCCAGTACTTC.

This chain links TRBV11-2 with TRBJ2-5, with 7 bases matching TRBD2. J lost 2 bases, V lost 6 bases, and 9 bases had no gene match. The CDR3 totals 15 residues. Germline V gene data show CDR1 as SGHAT and CDR2 as FQNNGV. Here the CDR3 DNA reads TGTGCCAGCAGTCAACTGAGCGGGAATCAAGAGACCCAGTACTTC. Its protein is CASSQLSGNQETQYF.

This rearrangement joins TRBV30 to TRBJ1-2; 7 bases are shared with TRBD1. Germline loops: CDR1 GTSNPN, CDR2 SVGIG (reference sequence). After removal of 4 bases from V and 2 bases from J, the junction contained 4 bases not matched to a gene. The CDR3 runs to 13 residues. The CDR3 DNA is TGTGCCTGGAACAGGGGTTTGAACTATGGCTACACCTTC. Translating it yields CAWNRGLNYGYTF. Variable domain in full (rest from reference TRBV30 and TRBJ1-2): SQTIHQWPATLVQPVGSPLSLECTVEGTSNPNLYWYRQAAGRGLQLLFYSVGIGQISSEVPQNLSASRPQDRQFILSSKKLLLSDSGFYLCAWNRGLNYGYTFGSGTRLTVV.

This chain connects TRBV19 to TRBJ2-1; 7 nucleotides line up with TRBD2. J lost 5 bases, V lost 3 bases, and 7 bases had no gene match. This CDR3 is built from 15 residues. The germline gives CDR1 LNHDA, CDR2 SQIVND (reference sequence). CDR3 sequence (DNA): TGTGCCAGTAGTATCTGGGGGGGTCCCGACAATGAGCAGTTCTTC. Amino acid sequence: CASSIWGGPDNEQFF.

The V call is TRBV2, the J call TRBJ2-1, with 7 bases that match TRBD1. The germline V gene has CDR1 SNHLY and CDR2 FYNNEI. V dropped 6 bases and J dropped 2; count of bases not matched to a gene: 4. The CDR3 consists of 14 residues. This CDR3 reads CASRGDSTYNEQFF. In DNA, the CDR3 is TGTGCCAGCAGGGGGGACAGCACCTACAATGAGCAGTTCTTC.

J is TRBJ2-5 and V is TRBV5-1, with 9 bases identical to TRBD1. The CDR3 sequence is 16 residues long. CDR1 and CDR2 from the germline V gene are SGHRS and YFSETQ. V shed 4 bases and J 5 bases; nucleotides not matched to a gene: 12. CDR3 residues: CASSALPGQGMETQYF. DNA for the CDR3: TGCGCCAGCAGCGCATTACCGGGACAGGGAATGGAGACCCAGTACTTC.

CDR3 DNA sequence: TGTGCCAGCAGCTCTACAGGGCGCAATGAGCAGTTCTTC. It is translated as CASSSTGRNEQFF. V and J are TRBV28 and TRBJ2-1; D might be TRBD1 (6 bases). Germline V lookup: CDR1 MDHEN, CDR2 SYDVKM. The germline V and J ends were trimmed by 6 bases and 6 bases, with 12 bases remaining between them. The CDR3 sequence is 13 residues long.

This chain uses TRBV19 with TRBJ1-6, with a possible D match to TRBD1 (5 bases). The germline V and J ends were trimmed by 9 bases and 5 bases, with 11 bases remaining between them. The CDR3 length is 13 residues. Germline V gives CDR1 LNHDA, CDR2 SQIVND (reference sequence). This CDR3 is CASGREHNSPLHF. The DNA of the CDR3 is TGTGCCAGCGGCAGGGAACATAATTCACCCCTCCACTTT.

The DNA of the CDR3 is TGTGCCAGCAGTCAGAGCGGCCAAGAGACCCAGTACTTC. Amino acid sequence: CASSQSGQETQYF. The chain joins TRBV9 to TRBJ2-5; D is perhaps TRBD2 (5 bases). CDR3 size: 13 residues. Between the trimmed V and J ends, which lost 5 bases and 1 base, there was a span of 9 bases. CDR1 SGDLS and CDR2 YYNGEE come from the germline V gene.

CDR3 protein: CAWSQSGGDDGYTF. CDR3 DNA: TGTGCCTGGAGTCAGTCTGGGGGGGATGATGGCTACACCTTC. The J gene is TRBJ1-2, the V gene TRBV30; a weak D match, TRBD1 (5 bases). Trimming stripped 2 bases from V and 6 bases from J, with 16 bases between. The CDR3 is 14 amino acids. Germline values: CDR1 GTSNPN, CDR2 SVGIG (reference sequence).

This chain joins TRBV27 and TRBJ2-3; D remains ambiguous. Germline V gene lookup returns CDR1 MNHEY and CDR2 SMNVEV (reference sequence). The CDR3 has 13 residues. The V and J ends lost 5 bases and 1 base respectively, with 7 bases between them. The CDR3 DNA reads TGTGCCAGCAGTGGCCCTCGCACAGATACGCAGTATTTT. It encodes CASSGPRTDTQYF.